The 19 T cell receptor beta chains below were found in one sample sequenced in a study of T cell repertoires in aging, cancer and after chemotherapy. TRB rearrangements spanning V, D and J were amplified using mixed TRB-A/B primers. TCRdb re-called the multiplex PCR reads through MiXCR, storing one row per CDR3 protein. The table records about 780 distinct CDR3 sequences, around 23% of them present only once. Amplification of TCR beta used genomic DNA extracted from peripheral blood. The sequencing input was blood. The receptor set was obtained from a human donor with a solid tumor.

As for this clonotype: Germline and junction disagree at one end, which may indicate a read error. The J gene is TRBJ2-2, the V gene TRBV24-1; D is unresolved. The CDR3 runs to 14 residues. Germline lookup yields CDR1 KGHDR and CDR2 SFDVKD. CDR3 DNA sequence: TGTGCCTCCAGTGCCCTCACAAACACCGGGGAGCTGTTTTTT. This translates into CASSALTNTGELFF.

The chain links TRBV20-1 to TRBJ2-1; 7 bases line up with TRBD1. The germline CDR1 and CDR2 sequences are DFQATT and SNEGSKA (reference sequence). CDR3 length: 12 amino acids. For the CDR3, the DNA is TGCAGCGCCGTAGGACAGGTATCTGAGCAGTTCTTC. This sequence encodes CSAVGQVSEQFF.

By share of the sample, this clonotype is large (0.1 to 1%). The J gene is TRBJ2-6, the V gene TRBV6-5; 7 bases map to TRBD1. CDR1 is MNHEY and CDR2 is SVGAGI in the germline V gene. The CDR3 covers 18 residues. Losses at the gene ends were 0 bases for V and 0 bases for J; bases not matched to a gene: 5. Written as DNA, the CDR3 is TGTGCCAGCAGTTACTCAAGTAAGGGGGCCTCTGGGGCCAACGTCCTGACTTTC. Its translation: CASSYSSKGASGANVLTF.

The CDR3 bases are TGCAGTGCTAGAGCCTCCGGGACAGGGGGCCATTATGGCTACACCTTC. Translation gives CSARASGTGGHYGYTF. The chain employs TRBV20-1 and TRBJ1-2, with 12 bases matching TRBD1. CDR3 size: 16 residues. Germline trimming cut 1 base from V and 5 bases from J; bases unmatched to any gene: 8. Looked up from germline, CDR1 is DFQATT and CDR2 is SNEGSKA (reference sequence).

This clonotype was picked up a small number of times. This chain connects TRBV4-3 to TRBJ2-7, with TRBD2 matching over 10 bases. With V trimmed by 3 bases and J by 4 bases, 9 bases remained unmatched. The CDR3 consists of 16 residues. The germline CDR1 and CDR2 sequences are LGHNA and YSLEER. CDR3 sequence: CASSQGLAGVMYEQYF. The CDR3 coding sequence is TGCGCCAGCAGCCAGGGGCTAGCGGGAGTCATGTACGAGCAGTACTTC.

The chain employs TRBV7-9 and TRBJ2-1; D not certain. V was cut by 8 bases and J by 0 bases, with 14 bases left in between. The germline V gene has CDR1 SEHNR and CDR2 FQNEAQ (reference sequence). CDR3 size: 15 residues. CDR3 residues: CASPSPLSSYNEQFF. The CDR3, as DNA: TGTGCCAGCCCCTCTCCCCTGAGCTCCTACAATGAGCAGTTCTTC.

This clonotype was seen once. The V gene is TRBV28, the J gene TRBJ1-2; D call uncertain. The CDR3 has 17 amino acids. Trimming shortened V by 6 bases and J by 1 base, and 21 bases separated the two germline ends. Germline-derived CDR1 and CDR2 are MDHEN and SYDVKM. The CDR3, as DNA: TGTGCCAGCAGCAAGGCGAGGCAAGGAAGGTTTAACTATGGCTACACCTTC. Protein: CASSKARQGRFNYGYTF.

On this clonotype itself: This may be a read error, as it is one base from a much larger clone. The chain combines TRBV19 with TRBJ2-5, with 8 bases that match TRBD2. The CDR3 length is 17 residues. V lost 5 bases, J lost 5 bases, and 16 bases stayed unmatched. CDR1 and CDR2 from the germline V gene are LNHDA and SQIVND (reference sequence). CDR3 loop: CASSSLQVAGGKETQYF. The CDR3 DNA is TGTGCCAGTAGTTCTCTCCAGGTGGCGGGGGGTAAGGAGACCCAGTACTTC.

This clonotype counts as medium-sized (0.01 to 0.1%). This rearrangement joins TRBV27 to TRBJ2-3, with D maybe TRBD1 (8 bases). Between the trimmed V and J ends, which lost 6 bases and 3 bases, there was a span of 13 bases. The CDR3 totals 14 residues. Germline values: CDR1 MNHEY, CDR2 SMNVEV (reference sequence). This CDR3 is CASSDRGGTDTQYF. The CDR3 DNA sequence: TGTGCCAGCAGCGACAGGGGAGGGACAGATACGCAGTATTTT.

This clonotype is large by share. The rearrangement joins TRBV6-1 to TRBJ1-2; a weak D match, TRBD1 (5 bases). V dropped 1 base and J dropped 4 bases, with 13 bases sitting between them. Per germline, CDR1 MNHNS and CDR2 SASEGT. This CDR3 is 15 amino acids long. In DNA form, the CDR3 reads TGTGCCAGCAGTGAAGGGGGCAGGGAAATCTATGGCTACACCTTC. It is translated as CASSEGGREIYGYTF.

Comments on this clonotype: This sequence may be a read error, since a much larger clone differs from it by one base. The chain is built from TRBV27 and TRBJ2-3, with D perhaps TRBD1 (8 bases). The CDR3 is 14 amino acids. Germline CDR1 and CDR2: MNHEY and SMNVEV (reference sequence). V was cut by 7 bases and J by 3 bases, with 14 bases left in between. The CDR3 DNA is TGTGCCAGCAACGACAGGGGAGGGACAGATACGCAGTATTTT. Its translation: CASNDRGGTDTQYF.

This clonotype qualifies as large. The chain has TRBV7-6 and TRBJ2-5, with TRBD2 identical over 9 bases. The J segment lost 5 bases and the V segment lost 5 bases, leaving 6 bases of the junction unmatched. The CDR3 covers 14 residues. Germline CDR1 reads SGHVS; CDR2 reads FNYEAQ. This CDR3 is CASSPSGTWETQYF. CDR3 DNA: TGTGCCAGCAGCCCTAGCGGGACCTGGGAGACCCAGTACTTC.

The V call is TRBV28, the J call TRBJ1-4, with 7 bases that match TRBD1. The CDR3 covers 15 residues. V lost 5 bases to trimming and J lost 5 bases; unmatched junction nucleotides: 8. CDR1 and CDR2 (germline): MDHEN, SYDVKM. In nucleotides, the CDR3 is TGTGCCAGCAGTACTACCGGGACAGACAATGAAAAACTGTTTTTT. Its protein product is CASSTTGTDNEKLFF.

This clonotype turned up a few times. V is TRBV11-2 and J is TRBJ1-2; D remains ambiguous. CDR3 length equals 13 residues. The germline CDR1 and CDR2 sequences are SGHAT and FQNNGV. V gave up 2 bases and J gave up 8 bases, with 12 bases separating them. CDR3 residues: CASSLNPGNGYTF. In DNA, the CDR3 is TGTGCCAGCAGCTTAAACCCGGGTAACGGCTACACCTTC. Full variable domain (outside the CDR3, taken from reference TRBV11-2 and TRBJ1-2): EAGVAQSPRYKIIEKRQSVAFWCNPISGHATLYWYQQILGQGPKLLIQFQNNGVVDDSQLPKDRFSAERLKGVDSTLKIQPAKLEDSAVYLCASSLNPGNGYTFGSGTRLTVV.

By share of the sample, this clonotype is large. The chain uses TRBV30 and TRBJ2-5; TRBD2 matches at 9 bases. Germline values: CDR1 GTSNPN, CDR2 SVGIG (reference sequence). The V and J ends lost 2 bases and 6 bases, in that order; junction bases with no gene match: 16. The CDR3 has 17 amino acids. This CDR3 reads CAWSRRLAGQARKTQYF. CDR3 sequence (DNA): TGTGCCTGGAGTCGGCGTCTAGCGGGGCAAGCAAGAAAGACCCAGTACTTC.

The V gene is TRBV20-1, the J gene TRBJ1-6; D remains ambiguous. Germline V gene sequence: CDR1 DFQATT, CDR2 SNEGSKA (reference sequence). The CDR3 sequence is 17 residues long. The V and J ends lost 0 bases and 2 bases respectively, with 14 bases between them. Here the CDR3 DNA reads TGCAGTGCTAGAGAGTCTCTCACCCCTACCTATAATTCACCCCTCCACTTT. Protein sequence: CSARESLTPTYNSPLHF.

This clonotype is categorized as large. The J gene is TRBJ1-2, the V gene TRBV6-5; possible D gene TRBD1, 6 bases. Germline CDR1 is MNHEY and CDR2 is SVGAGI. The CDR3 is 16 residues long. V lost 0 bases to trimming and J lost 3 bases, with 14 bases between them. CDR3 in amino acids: CASSYSSRGSHYGYTF. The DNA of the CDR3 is TGTGCCAGCAGTTACTCGAGTAGGGGGAGTCACTATGGCTACACCTTC.

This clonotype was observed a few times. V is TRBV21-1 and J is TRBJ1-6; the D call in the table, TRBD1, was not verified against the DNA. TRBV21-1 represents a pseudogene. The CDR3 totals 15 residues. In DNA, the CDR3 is TGTGCCTTCCTAAACACAGGGACGTATAATTCACCCCTCCACTTT. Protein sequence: CAFLNTGTYNSPLHF.

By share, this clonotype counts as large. DNA for the CDR3: TGTGCCAGCCCCGACAGGGTCGGCGGGGAGCTGTTTTTT. It specifies CASPDRVGGELFF. The gene calls are TRBV27 and TRBJ2-2, with 7 nucleotides matching TRBD1. The CDR3 is 13 residues long. Germline CDR1 MNHEY, CDR2 SMNVEV (reference sequence). Trimming at V came to 8 bases and at J to 7 bases, leaving 7 bases not matched to a gene.